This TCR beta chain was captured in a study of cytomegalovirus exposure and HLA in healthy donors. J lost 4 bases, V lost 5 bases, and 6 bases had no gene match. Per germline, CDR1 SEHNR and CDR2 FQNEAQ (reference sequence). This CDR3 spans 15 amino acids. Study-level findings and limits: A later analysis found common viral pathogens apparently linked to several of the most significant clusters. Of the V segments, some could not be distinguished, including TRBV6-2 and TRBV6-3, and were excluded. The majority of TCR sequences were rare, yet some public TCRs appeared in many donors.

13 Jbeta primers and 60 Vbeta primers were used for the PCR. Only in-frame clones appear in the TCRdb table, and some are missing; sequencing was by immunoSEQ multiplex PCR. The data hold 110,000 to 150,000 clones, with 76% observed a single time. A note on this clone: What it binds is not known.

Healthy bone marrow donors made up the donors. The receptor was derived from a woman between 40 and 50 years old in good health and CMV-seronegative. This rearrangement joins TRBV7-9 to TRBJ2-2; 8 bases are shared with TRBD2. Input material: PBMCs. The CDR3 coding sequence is TGTGCCAGCAGCCTTAGCGGGGAGCTCACCGGGGAGCTGTTTTTT. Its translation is CASSLSGELTGELFF.